The clone carrying this T cell receptor beta chain was counted a single time. Its antigen is still unknown. This CDR3 is 13 amino acids long. Germline V gene lookup returns CDR1 DFQATT and CDR2 SNEGSKA (reference sequence). V was shortened by 1 base and J by 7 bases, with 11 bases between the two germline ends. The data are from a study of regulatory T cells in long-lasting Graves disease. General study results and limits: Repertoires from persistent disease leaned toward TRBV28, TRBJ1-2 and TRBJ2-5.

Researchers made TCR beta libraries by using iRepertoire HTBI primers and running Arm-PCR on CDR3 regions. TCRdb re-derived calls from the multiplex PCR reads in MiXCR, one entry per CDR3 protein. The table has roughly 450,000 distinct CDR3 sequences, less than 25% seen once. The time point here: persistent/refractory GD, antithyroid drugs over 5 years with positive TRAb. From RNA extracted from PBMCs, the TCR library was made. V is TRBV20-1 and J is TRBJ1-3; D might be TRBD1 (5 bases). The source is a female donor with Graves disease. Sequenced material: peripheral blood mononuclear cells (PBMCs), taken when the disease was refractory, from a patient treated with antithyroid drugs. CDR3 nucleotide sequence: TGCAGTGCTAGAGTTGATGGGGGGAACACCATATATTTT. Residues: CSARVDGGNTIYF.